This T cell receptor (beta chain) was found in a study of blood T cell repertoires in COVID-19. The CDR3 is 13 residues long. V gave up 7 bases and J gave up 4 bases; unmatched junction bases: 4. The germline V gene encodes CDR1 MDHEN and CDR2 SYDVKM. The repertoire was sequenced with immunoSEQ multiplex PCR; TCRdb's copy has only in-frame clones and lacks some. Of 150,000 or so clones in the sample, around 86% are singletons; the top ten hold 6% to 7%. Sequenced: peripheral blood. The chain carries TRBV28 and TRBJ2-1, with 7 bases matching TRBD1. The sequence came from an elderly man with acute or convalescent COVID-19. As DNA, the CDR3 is TGTGCCAGCAAGCTGACAGGGTACAATGAGCAGTTCTTC. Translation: CASKLTGYNEQFF.